This entry features one T cell receptor (beta chain) sequence. This clonotype has just a few counts. The clone's antigen remains unknown. No per-base quality is available; no much larger clone lies one base away. CDR1 SGHVS and CDR2 FNYEAQ were looked up in the germline V gene. Counted from cysteine to phenylalanine, this CDR3 has 16 amino acids. This entry keeps only the CDR3 DNA: 48 bases, framed from base 1. V lost 3 bases and J lost 4 bases, and the count of bases not matched to a germline gene is 11. The receptor library was made with RT-PCR. Sequenced on an Illumina HiSeq 2500. The raw public data were reprocessed by TCRdb itself: fastp quality trimming at Q25, MiXCR clonotype calling, in-frame beta chains only. Each record represents a unique CDR3 protein, reported with the most common genes and DNA among its rows. In this sample the table shows hundreds of thousands of distinct CDR3 sequences, approximately 14% of which occur a single time. Clones ranked in the top ten supply 5.5% to 7% of the sample.

These data originate in a study of response to subunit inactivated influenza vaccine (dated by TCRdb to the late 2010s). A note on the overall study: Deep quantitative profiling of the T cell receptor repertoire was used in the study to follow responses to a trivalent subunit inactivated influenza vaccine. The research as a whole found: According to the authors, only a limited number of new T cells may be recruited by each seasonal influenza vaccination.

The specimen was PBMCs from blood, collected 14 days before vaccination. The rearranged chain carries TRBV7-6 and TRBJ2-7, with 8 bases aligning to TRBD2. The sequence came from a man aged 45-65 years who received an inactivated influenza vaccine. Donor details come from another sample of the same person, matched by shared clones. The CDR3 has the sequence CASSLAGGTRPYEQYF. The DNA reads as follows: TGTGCCAGCAGCTTGGCAGGCGGGACTAGACCTTACGAGCAGTACTTC. With the portions outside the CDR3 filled from the reference TRBV7-6 and TRBJ2-7 genes, the complete variable region becomes GAGVSQSPRYKVTKRGQDVALRCDPISGHVSLYWYRQALGQGPEFLTYFNYEAQQDKSGLPNDRFSAERPEGSISTLTIQRTEQRDSAMYRCASSLAGGTRPYEQYFGPGTRLTVT.